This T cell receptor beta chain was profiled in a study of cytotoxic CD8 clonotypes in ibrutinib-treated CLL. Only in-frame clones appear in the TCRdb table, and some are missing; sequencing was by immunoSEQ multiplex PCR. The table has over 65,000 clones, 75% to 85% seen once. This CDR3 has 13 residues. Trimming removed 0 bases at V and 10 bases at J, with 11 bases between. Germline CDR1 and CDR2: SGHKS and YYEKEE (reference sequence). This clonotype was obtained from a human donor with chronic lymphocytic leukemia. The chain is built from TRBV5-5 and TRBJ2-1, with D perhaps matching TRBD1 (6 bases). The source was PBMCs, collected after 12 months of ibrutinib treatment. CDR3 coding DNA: TGTGCCAGCAGCTTGGCCCCGGACAGCGAGCAGTTCTTC. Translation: CASSLAPDSEQFF.